The sequence of this T cell receptor (beta chain) was determined in a study of CD8+ T cells in alopecia areata listed by TCRdb under 2018. With regard to the full study: The treated patients took part in an open-label pilot trial in which moderate-to-severe alopecia areata was treated with oral tofacitinib at 5 to 10 mg twice daily. Tofacitinib was given for 6 to 18 months, followed by 6 months of follow-up off drug to assess delayed response and recurrence. The study used high-throughput TCRbeta sequencing to examine T cell clonal expansion in alopecia areata, in both the C3H/HeJ mouse model and human patients. Human TCRbeta sequencing covered scalp tissue and sorted CD4+ and CD8+ peripheral blood T cells from patchy and totalis/universalis alopecia areata patients and healthy controls. Biopsies were taken from tofacitinib-treated patients at baseline and again at 4 and 24 weeks into treatment, and several of those patients also had a later scalp biopsy. Clonality in the scalp was compared among normal scalp (n=4), patchy alopecia areata scalp (n=8), and alopecia totalis/universalis scalp (n=8). RNA was extracted with the PAXgene miRNA kit for fixed scalp, the miRNeasy kit for PBMCs, and the RNeasy kit for mouse skin. immunoSEQ multiplex PCR using 35 Vbeta forward primers and 13 Jbeta reverse primers was used to amplify TCRbeta CDR3 regions.

Lesional scalp punch biopsies and peripheral blood were collected from alopecia areata patients. After PBMCs were isolated by density centrifugation and stained for CD3, CD4 and CD8, a FACSAria was used to sort CD4+ and CD8+ T cells. What the authors observed across the whole study: Higher clonality and more expanded CD8+ clones were observed in lesional scalp than in normal scalp, particularly in alopecia totalis/universalis, a finding suggestive of antigenic drive. TCR sequences shared between patients were less clear than in mice, possibly partly because of HLA diversity in the patient population. Scalp TCR repertoire analysis is complicated because resident alphabeta T cells in normal human skin are also sequenced, whereas mouse skin is dominated by gammadelta T cells.

This clone came up a few times. Which antigen it targets is not known. Per-base qualities were not stored, and no clone one base away is much larger. Preparation of the library involved the immunoSEQ multiplex PCR assay. RNA was extracted from all samples and reverse transcribed into cDNA, which served as template for TCR sequencing. First-strand cDNA was synthesized using SuperScript III with a 2:1 mix of oligo-dT and random hexamers. Amplification bias was assessed with a synthetic immune receptor repertoire, and residual bias was removed computationally. In the authors' own workflow: After raw reads were preprocessed to remove errors, the CDR3 was defined following IMGT conventions as running from the conserved cysteine to phenylalanine. Clonality was calculated as 1 minus Shannon entropy normalized by log2 of the number of productive unique TCRs. Whether scalp clones were CD4 or CD8 was inferred by matching scalp TCRbeta sequences against CD4 and CD8 repertoires sorted from blood. TCRdb's version of the immuneACCESS table is confined to in-frame rearrangements and falls short of the full clone set. An unresolved V gene accounts for under half of the shortfall where checked; the remainder is of unknown origin. The D gene and trimming were derived from the DNA, and the V and J assignments and clone size from that table. A total of approximately 89,000 clones appear in this sample, roughly 47% of them only once. The top ten clonotypes cover 0.75% to 0.9% of the sample.

The germline V gene specifies SQVTM as CDR1 and ANQGSEA as CDR2. V is reduced by 4 bases and J by 4 bases, leaving a spacing of 10 bases between them. Its CDR3 holds 12 amino acids, cysteine through phenylalanine. Of all the DNA, just the CDR3 is kept, 36 bases in frame from base 1. The receptor chain draws on TRBV29-1 and TRBJ1-1; the D gene remains uncertain. This sequence was found in a human donor with alopecia areata. Sequenced sample: CD4+ T cells sorted from blood. The DNA reads TGCAGCGTTGGAGTGGGATTCACTGAAGCTTTCTTT. The resulting protein is CSVGVGFTEAFF.